This T cell receptor (beta chain) was observed in a study of beta chain features in type 1 diabetes. Whole-study findings and limits: The study found moderately but significantly shorter TCRB CDR3s in all four CD4+ subsets of Type 1 diabetes patients.

Worth noting for this clone: What it binds is not known.

CDR1 is SNHLY and CDR2 is FYNNEI in the germline V gene. V lost 5 bases and J lost 8, with 19 bases in between. The CDR3 is 15 residues long. Sequenced material consisted of expressed TCRB transcripts (all of the isolated RNA was reverse transcribed). Data came from immunoSEQ multiplex PCR; TCRdb stores just in-frame clones and leaves some out. This table holds under 300,000 clones, roughly 11% found once. The sequenced material came from naive CD4+ T cells from blood. This receptor was obtained from a man younger than 40 with type 1 diabetes. The chain has TRBV2 and TRBJ2-1; D possibly corresponds to TRBD1 (6 bases). Written as DNA, the CDR3 is TGTGCCAGCAGTTCTAGGACAGATAACACGGATGAGCAGTTCTTC. Its protein product is CASSSRTDNTDEQFF. The full variable domain, rest sourced from reference TRBV2 and TRBJ2-1, is EPEVTQTPSHQVTQMGQEVILRCVPISNHLYFYWYRQILGQKVEFLVSFYNNEISEKSEIFDDQFSVERPDGSNFTLKIRSTKLEDSAMYFCASSSRTDNTDEQFFGPGTRLTVL.